A single sample gave rise to the 24 T cell receptor beta chains below, sequenced in a study of Ad26.COV2.S vaccination and SARS-CoV-2 variants. Regarding treatment: 15 to 20 received Ad26.COV2.S at low or high dose, single or two shots; five or six received placebo; per-sample allocation not given. Each sample was drawn 63 days after the first injection (of vaccine or placebo). Data came from immunoSEQ multiplex PCR; TCRdb stores just in-frame clones and leaves some out. The repertoire holds more than 300,000 clones, about 86% seen once, with 9.5% to 12% in the top ten. The sample was peripheral blood, taken in a trial of Ad26.COV2.S vaccine versus placebo. Source of these receptors: a person between 18 and 59 years old who received the Ad26.COV2.S COVID-19 vaccine or a placebo.

In the case of this clone: This CDR3 is also generated by other DNA sequences in the sample. This CDR3 is CASSPSSGNTIYF. The CDR3 region has the DNA TGTGCCAGCTCACCGAGCTCTGGAAACACCATATATTTT. The chain has TRBV18 and TRBJ1-3, with D uncertain. The germline CDR1 and CDR2 sequences are KGHSH and LQKENI. The CDR3 sequence is 13 residues long. V lost 3 bases and J 0 bases, leaving 3 bases between the germline ends.

This clone was picked up a small number of times. The chain employs TRBV10-1 and TRBJ1-5, with TRBD1 matching 7 bases. Germline V gives CDR1 WNHNN, CDR2 SYGVQD (reference sequence). The CDR3 loop spans 16 amino acids. V dropped 2 bases and J dropped 6; count of bases not matched to a gene: 10. In DNA form, the CDR3 reads TGCGCCAGCAGTGAGGGAAAGGGGGCGAGGAGTCAGCCCCAGCATTTT. Translation gives CASSEGKGARSQPQHF.

The rearrangement links TRBV19 to TRBJ2-3; possible D gene TRBD2, 7 bases. Trimming left V 7 bases short and J 5 bases short, with 16 bases between. Germline V lookup: CDR1 LNHDA, CDR2 SQIVND (reference sequence). The CDR3 runs to 14 residues. CDR3: CASTPRGAIDTQYF. CDR3 in DNA: TGTGCCAGTACCCCCCGGGGGGCGATAGATACGCAGTATTTT.

The V and J genes are TRBV14 and TRBJ2-3; D may be TRBD2 (6 bases). The CDR3 runs to 17 residues. The V end lost 5 bases, the J end lost 1 base, and 19 bases lay between the germline ends. The germline gives CDR1 SGHDN, CDR2 FVKESK. The CDR3 loop reads CASSSRGGLSRTDTQYF. In DNA form, the CDR3 reads TGTGCCAGCAGCTCCCGAGGAGGGCTTTCCCGCACAGATACGCAGTATTTT.

This chain uses TRBV5-1 with TRBJ2-7; weak D call: TRBD2 (5 bases). CDR1 is SGHRS and CDR2 is YFSETQ in the germline V gene. The V gene lost 2 bases and the J gene lost 5 bases, with 17 bases spanning the gap. The CDR3 is 15 residues long. The DNA for the CDR3 is TGCGCCAGCAGCTTCGGGGTAAGAGTCGAAGACGAGCAGTACTTC. Amino acids: CASSFGVRVEDEQYF.

This rearrangement joins TRBV18 to TRBJ2-7; TRBD2 is a possible D gene (5 bases). Germline assignment: CDR1 KGHSH and CDR2 LQKENI. There are 12 residues in the CDR3. Trimming took off 9 bases at V and 1 base at J, with 10 bases between the two ends. CDR3: CASRENSYEQYF. In DNA form, the CDR3 reads TGTGCCAGTCGGGAAAATTCCTACGAGCAGTACTTC.

The chain is built from TRBV11-2 and TRBJ1-2; 7 bases map to TRBD1. With V trimmed by 6 bases and J by 4 bases, 11 bases remained unmatched. CDR3 length: 15 residues. CDR1 SGHAT and CDR2 FQNNGV come from the germline V gene. In nucleotides, the CDR3 is TGTGCCAGCAGTCTAAGGACAGGCTTTGGCTATGGCTACACCTTC. This translates into CASSLRTGFGYGYTF.

The chain couples TRBV28 to TRBJ1-1; perhaps TRBD1 as D (5 bases). The CDR3 has 14 amino acids. V lost 8 bases to trimming and J lost 0 bases, with 13 bases between them. In germline, CDR1 is MDHEN, CDR2 SYDVKM. CDR3 amino acids: CASRPRGVNTEAFF. DNA of the CDR3: TGTGCCAGCCGGCCCCGGGGGGTGAACACTGAAGCTTTCTTT.

The genes are TRBV30 and TRBJ1-6, with 9 bases that match TRBD1. The CDR3 consists of 16 residues. V gave up 1 base and J gave up 9 bases; unmatched junction bases: 10. Looked up from germline, CDR1 is GTSNPN and CDR2 is SVGIG (reference sequence). Written as DNA, the CDR3 is TGTGCCTGGAGTGCCCCTCGGGACAGGGTACTTTCACCCCTCCACTTT. This translates into CAWSAPRDRVLSPLHF.

The chain joins TRBV9 to TRBJ1-2; D uncertain. V was clipped by 3 bases and J by 6 bases, with 6 bases between them. The germline gives CDR1 SGDLS, CDR2 YYNGEE. The CDR3 has 11 amino acids. CDR3 nucleotides: TGTGCCAGCAGCGGAATAGATGGCTACACCTTC. The encoded protein is CASSGIDGYTF.

This chain uses TRBV4-3 with TRBJ1-2; 9 positions agree with TRBD1. The CDR3 totals 17 residues. The V gene's germline CDR1 is LGHNA and CDR2 YSLEER. Trimming removed 0 bases from V and 4 bases from J; junction bases left unmatched: 9. The CDR3 DNA reads as TGCGCCAGCAGCCAAGATACAGGGGGCTTACTCGTCTATGGCTACACCTTC. Protein product: CASSQDTGGLLVYGYTF.

This rearrangement joins TRBV6-5 to TRBJ1-2, with TRBD1 matching over 7 bases. CDR1 MNHEY and CDR2 SVGAGI come from the germline V gene. Trimming removed 6 bases from V and 4 bases from J; junction bases left unmatched: 5. The CDR3 totals 13 residues. The CDR3 reads CASRSDRLYGYTF. The CDR3 DNA reads as TGTGCCAGCAGGTCGGACAGGCTCTATGGCTACACCTTC.

The rearrangement links TRBV5-1 to TRBJ1-2; 8 bases match TRBD1. The J segment lost 8 bases and the V segment lost 4 bases, leaving 7 bases of the junction unmatched. The CDR3 is 13 amino acids. Germline values: CDR1 SGHRS, CDR2 YFSETQ. The CDR3 loop reads CASSVGQGGGYTF. Here the CDR3 DNA reads TGCGCCAGCAGCGTTGGACAGGGTGGCGGCTACACCTTC. The complete variable domain, with remaining parts taken from reference TRBV5-1 and TRBJ1-2, reads KAGVTQTPRYLIKTRGQQVTLSCSPISGHRSVSWYQQTPGQGLQFLFEYFSETQRNKGNFPGRFSGRQFSNSRSEMNVSTLELGDSALYLCASSVGQGGGYTFGSGTRLTVV.

This clone was seen just once. V gene TRBV7-2 combines with J gene TRBJ2-7; D is undetermined. Germline V gene sequence: CDR1 SGHTA, CDR2 FQGNSA. The CDR3 contains 13 residues. V lost 7 bases and J 3 bases, leaving 13 bases between the germline ends. CDR3: CASTTFGHYEQYF. CDR3 nucleotides: TGTGCCAGCACTACCTTTGGGCACTACGAGCAGTACTTC.

The rearrangement uses TRBV9 and TRBJ2-1, with D tentatively TRBD2 (5 bases). CDR1 and CDR2 (germline): SGDLS, YYNGEE. Between the trimmed V and J ends, which lost 3 bases and 6 bases, there was a span of 16 bases. This CDR3 is built from 15 residues. The CDR3 nucleotides read TGTGCCAGCAGCGCCCTTAGAGGCGGGCCCAATGAGCAGTTCTTC. Translation gives CASSALRGGPNEQFF.

The chain uses TRBV10-2 and TRBJ2-1; D is possibly TRBD1 or TRBD2 (7 bases each). Germline lookup yields CDR1 WSHSY and CDR2 SAAADI. Trimming took 6 bases from V and 7 from J, leaving 22 bases between them. This CDR3 spans 16 amino acids. The CDR3 region has the DNA TGCGCCAGCAGGCCCTCAGGGGGGGGGCCGGGTAATGAGCAGTTCTTC. Protein sequence: CASRPSGGGPGNEQFF.

V and J are TRBV24-1 and TRBJ1-2; D gene uncertain. The CDR3 sequence is 14 residues long. Trimming took off 4 bases at V and 6 bases at J, with 14 bases between the two ends. Germline V gene sequence: CDR1 KGHDR, CDR2 SFDVKD. This chain's CDR3 is CATSDSDNRDGYTF. CDR3 bases: TGTGCCACCAGTGACTCAGACAACCGGGATGGCTACACCTTC.

The chain links TRBV19 to TRBJ2-5; 7 bases are a match to TRBD2. Germline CDR1 reads LNHDA; CDR2 reads SQIVND (reference sequence). The CDR3 contains 16 residues. The V gene end was trimmed by 7 bases and the J gene end by 4 bases; junction bases not matched to a gene: 15. In DNA, the CDR3 is TGTGCCAGTACCCCTCTAGCTAGCGGAGAATTAGAGACCCAGTACTTC. This encodes CASTPLASGELETQYF.

This clone showed up just once. The chain links TRBV28 to TRBJ2-1, with a tentative D call TRBD2 (6 bases). The CDR3 has 15 residues. CDR1 MDHEN and CDR2 SYDVKM come from the germline V gene. The V and J ends lost 2 bases and 7 bases respectively, with 15 bases between them. The CDR3 nucleotides read TGTGCCAGCAGTTTAGCGGGGCCAAGGCGGAATGAGCAGTTCTTC. It specifies CASSLAGPRRNEQFF.

The chain employs TRBV28 and TRBJ1-1; D gene unclear. V shed 5 bases and J shed 4 bases, with 11 bases lying between them. The CDR3 sequence is 13 residues long. The germline gives CDR1 MDHEN, CDR2 SYDVKM. CDR3 nucleotides: TGTGCCAGCAGTCCCGGCTGGGTCACTGAAGCTTTCTTT. The encoded protein is CASSPGWVTEAFF.

Turning to this clone: Lacking the conserved final phenylalanine or tryptophan, this CDR3 likely reflects a read error. The DNA is omitted, as the CDR3 cannot be located on it reliably, and the CDR3 follows TCRdb's listing. The chain recombines TRBV7-3 with TRBJ1-2. The CDR3 is made up of 12 amino acids, end residues included. The germline V gene has CDR1 SGHTA and CDR2 FQGTGA. Here the CDR3 reads CASSLKGRPDLG.

In nucleotides, the CDR3 is TGTGCCACCAGTGAAGGGACAGGTTTGAACACTGAAGCTTTCTTT. It yields the protein CATSEGTGLNTEAFF. The chain links TRBV24-1 to TRBJ1-1, with 8 bases lining up with TRBD1. With 4 bases clipped from V and 0 bases from J, the junction kept 3 bases outside the gene matches. The CDR3 is 15 residues long. CDR1 KGHDR and CDR2 SFDVKD come from the germline V gene.

The chain joins TRBV28 to TRBJ1-6, with D hard to call. Germline values: CDR1 MDHEN, CDR2 SYDVKM. The CDR3 totals 14 residues. The V end lost 5 bases, the J end lost 6 bases, and 11 bases lay between the germline ends. The CDR3, as DNA: TGTGCCAGCAGTGCCGCAGGCTCTAATTCACCCCTCCACTTT. Translation gives CASSAAGSNSPLHF.

The chain uses TRBV5-1 and TRBJ1-4, with D tentatively TRBD1 (5 bases). This CDR3 comprises 15 residues. The V end lost 0 bases, the J end lost 8 bases, and 14 bases lay between the germline ends. Germline V gives CDR1 SGHRS, CDR2 YFSETQ. The CDR3 protein is CASSLVGVSGEKLFF. DNA of the CDR3: TGCGCCAGCAGCTTGGTGGGGGTCTCGGGGGAAAAACTGTTTTTT.